A single sample gave rise to the 9 T cell receptor beta chains below, sequenced in a study of T cells after yellow fever vaccination. TCRdb re-called the 5' RACE reads through MiXCR, storing one row per CDR3 protein. The table has approximately 85,000 distinct CDR3 sequences, less than 15% seen once. The input for sequencing was CD8+ T cells not binding an NS4B(214-222) dextramer, sorted from PBMCs, taken about 20 days after the first yellow fever vaccination. These receptor sequences come from a young man who received the YFV17D yellow fever vaccine.

V and J are TRBV6-1 and TRBJ2-3; D is perhaps TRBD1 (6 bases). Germline CDR1 is MNHNS and CDR2 is SASEGT. Deletions cut 4 bases from V and 3 bases from J, with 8 bases between. The CDR3 runs to 13 residues. Here the CDR3 reads CASSATGTDTQYF. The CDR3, as DNA: TGTGCCAGCAGTGCAACAGGGACAGATACGCAGTATTTT.

This chain connects TRBV5-8 to TRBJ2-3, with unresolved D. This CDR3 comprises 12 residues. V was trimmed by 0 bases and J by 6 bases, leaving 5 bases between them. Germline assignment: CDR1 SGHTS and CDR2 YDEGEE. CDR3 coding DNA: TGTGCCAGCAGCTTGGCGGACGATACGCAGTATTTT. As protein: CASSLADDTQYF.

The chain has TRBV6-2 or TRBV6-3 and TRBJ2-6; the D is unclear. Trimming removed 2 bases from V and 0 bases from J, with 5 bases in between. In germline, CDR1 is MNHEY, CDR2 SVGEGT. The CDR3 has 15 residues. DNA of the CDR3: TGTGCCAGCAGTTACATCTTCTCTGGGGCCAACGTCCTGACTTTC. It translates to CASSYIFSGANVLTF.

This clonotype was counted between two and nine times. V usage is TRBV15 and J usage is TRBJ2-6, with D perhaps assigned TRBD1 or TRBD2 (6 bases each). The CDR3 sequence is 17 residues long. Germline V gene lookup returns CDR1 LNHNV and CDR2 YYDKDF (reference sequence). V lost 3 bases and J lost 4, with 16 bases in between. For the CDR3, the DNA is TGTGCCACCAGCAGGAGGGGGACTCATCGAGGGGCCAACGTCCTGACTTTC. Protein sequence: CATSRRGTHRGANVLTF.

The chain joins TRBV6-5 to TRBJ1-1; perhaps TRBD1 as D (6 bases). Deletions cut 2 bases from V and 4 bases from J, with 8 bases between. The CDR3 has 13 residues. Germline values: CDR1 MNHEY, CDR2 SVGAGI. Here the CDR3 DNA reads TGTGCCAGCAGTTACAAAGGGGGCACTGAAGCTTTCTTT. Its protein product is CASSYKGGTEAFF.

The gene calls are TRBV4-3 and TRBJ2-3; no firm D call. The V end was cut by 3 bases, the J end by 10 bases, with 14 bases between. The CDR3 totals 13 residues. Germline CDR1 is LGHNA and CDR2 is YSLEER. The CDR3 region is CASSHDPSKSQYF. For the CDR3, the DNA is TGCGCCAGCAGCCATGACCCCTCCAAATCGCAGTATTTT.

The chain combines TRBV6-1 with TRBJ2-7; the D gene is possibly TRBD2 (5 bases). Germline CDR1 is MNHNS and CDR2 is SASEGT. The CDR3 sequence is 14 residues long. The V and J ends lost 2 bases and 4 bases respectively, with 12 bases between them. The CDR3 sequence: CASSEFPGSYEQYV. The CDR3 DNA sequence: TGTGCCAGCAGTGAATTTCCGGGGAGTTACGAGCAGTACGTC.

This clonotype was detected only a few times. V gene TRBV27 combines with J gene TRBJ2-2, with a weak D call TRBD1 (5 bases). The germline V gene has CDR1 MNHEY and CDR2 SMNVEV (reference sequence). This CDR3 is 12 amino acids long. Trimming stripped 9 bases from V and 4 bases from J, with 9 bases between. The chain's CDR3 is CASGAVTGELFF. The CDR3 coding sequence is TGTGCCAGTGGGGCAGTCACCGGGGAGCTGTTTTTT.

Only a few counts were recorded for this clonotype. The chain employs TRBV19 and TRBJ2-2; maybe TRBD2 (6 bases). This CDR3 region has 14 residues. Trimming removed 0 bases from V and 6 bases from J, with 8 bases in between. The germline gives CDR1 LNHDA, CDR2 SQIVND (reference sequence). CDR3 protein: CASSIDWGAGELFF. The CDR3 region has the DNA TGTGCCAGTAGTATAGATTGGGGGGCCGGGGAGCTGTTTTTT.